This T cell receptor (beta chain) is from a study of blood T cell repertoires in COVID-19. Across the study: Material from acute and convalescent COVID-19 was sourced from the United States, Italy and Spain. The analysed material was cDNA or gDNA that came from T cells, B-cell-depleted T cells, or PBMCs.

The ends lost 1 base at V and 5 bases at J; junction bases unmatched: 13. The CDR3 is 17 amino acids. The V gene's germline CDR1 is SEHNR and CDR2 FQNEAQ (reference sequence). As processed by the authors: How many nucleated cells were present was estimated from reference gene primer amplification. Profiling relied on immunoSEQ multiplex PCR, and the TCRdb table lists in-frame clones only, not all of them. Clonal size and the V and J genes are those of that table, whereas D and trimming came from the DNA. This repertoire shows a few hundred thousand clones, approximately 87% found once; its top ten account for approximately 4%.

This receptor was identified in a woman aged 45 to 65 with active or convalescent COVID-19. Specimen: peripheral blood. The chain recombines TRBV7-9 with TRBJ2-5, with 7 positions matching TRBD1. The CDR3: CASSLERDRPLRETQYF. CDR3 in DNA: TGTGCCAGCAGCTTAGAGAGGGACAGACCCCTGAGGGAGACCCAGTACTTC.